This T cell receptor beta chain was observed in a study of beta chain features in type 1 diabetes. Study-wide points: The VDJ junctions of type 1 diabetes patients carried fewer insertions and more deletions. Patients with Type 1 diabetes showed moderately but significantly shorter TCRB CDR3s in all four CD4+ subsets.

Germline assignment: CDR1 SGHDT and CDR2 YYEEEE. The V gene end was trimmed by 3 bases and the J gene end by 2 bases; junction bases not matched to a gene: 13. The CDR3 totals 18 residues. Notes on this clone: Antigen: not known.

The entirety of the isolated RNA underwent reverse transcription, so expressed TCRB transcripts were sequenced. Profiled with immunoSEQ multiplex PCR; TCRdb holds only in-frame clones, not every one. The sample holds about 340,000 clones, around 9.3% seen once. CD45RO/CCR7/CD25/CD127/CD95/CD27 sorting isolated CD4+ naive, central memory, regulatory and stem cell-like memory cells. Every sorted population was more than 95% pure. The chain has TRBV5-6 and TRBJ2-3; 9 bases agree with TRBD1. Sequencing used central memory CD4+ T cells from blood. This receptor was taken from a man aged 25 to 40 with type 1 diabetes. The CDR3 is CASSYLSTRDRATDTQYF. The CDR3 DNA is TGTGCCAGCAGCTACCTATCTACCCGGGACAGGGCCACAGATACGCAGTATTTT.